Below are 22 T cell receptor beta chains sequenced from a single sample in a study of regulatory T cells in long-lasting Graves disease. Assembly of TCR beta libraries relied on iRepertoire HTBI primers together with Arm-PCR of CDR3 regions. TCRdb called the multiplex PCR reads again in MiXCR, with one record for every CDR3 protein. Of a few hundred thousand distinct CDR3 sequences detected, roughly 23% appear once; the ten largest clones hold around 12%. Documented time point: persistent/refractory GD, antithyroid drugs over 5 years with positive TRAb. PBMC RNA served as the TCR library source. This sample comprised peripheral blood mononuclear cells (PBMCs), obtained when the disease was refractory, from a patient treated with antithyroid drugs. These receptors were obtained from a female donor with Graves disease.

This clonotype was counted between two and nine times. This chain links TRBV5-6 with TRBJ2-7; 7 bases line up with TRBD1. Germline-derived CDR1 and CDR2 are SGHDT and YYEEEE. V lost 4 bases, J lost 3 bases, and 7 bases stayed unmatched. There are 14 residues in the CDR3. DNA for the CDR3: TGTGCCAGCAGCATTCAGACAGGGTACTACGAGCAGTACTTC. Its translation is CASSIQTGYYEQYF.

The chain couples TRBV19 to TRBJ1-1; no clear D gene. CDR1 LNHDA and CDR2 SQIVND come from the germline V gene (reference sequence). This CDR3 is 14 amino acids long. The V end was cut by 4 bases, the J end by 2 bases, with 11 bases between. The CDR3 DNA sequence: TGTGCCAGTAGTAGGATGGCAGATAACACTGAAGCTTTCTTT. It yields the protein CASSRMADNTEAFF.

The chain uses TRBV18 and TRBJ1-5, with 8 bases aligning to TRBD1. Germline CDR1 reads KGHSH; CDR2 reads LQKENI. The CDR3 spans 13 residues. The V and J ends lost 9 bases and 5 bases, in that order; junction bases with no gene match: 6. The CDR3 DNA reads TGTGCCAGACCGGACAGGGAAGATCAGCCCCAGCATTTT. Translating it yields CARPDREDQPQHF.

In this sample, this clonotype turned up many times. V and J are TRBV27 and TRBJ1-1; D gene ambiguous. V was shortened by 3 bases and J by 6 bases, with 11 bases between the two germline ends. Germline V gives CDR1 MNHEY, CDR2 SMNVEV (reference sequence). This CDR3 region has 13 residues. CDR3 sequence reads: CASSFSADAEAFF. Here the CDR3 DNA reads TGTGCCAGCAGTTTTTCCGCAGACGCTGAAGCTTTCTTT.

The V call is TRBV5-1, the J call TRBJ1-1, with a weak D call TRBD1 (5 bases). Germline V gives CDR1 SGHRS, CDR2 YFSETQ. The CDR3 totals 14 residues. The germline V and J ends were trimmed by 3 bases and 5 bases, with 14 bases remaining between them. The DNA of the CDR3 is TGCGCCAGCAGCTCCTTGCAGGGAAAAACTGAAGCTTTCTTT. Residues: CASSSLQGKTEAFF.

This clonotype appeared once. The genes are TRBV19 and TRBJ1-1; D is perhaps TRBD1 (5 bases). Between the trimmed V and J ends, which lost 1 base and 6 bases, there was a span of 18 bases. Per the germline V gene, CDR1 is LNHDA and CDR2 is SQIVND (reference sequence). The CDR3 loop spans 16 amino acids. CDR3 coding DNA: TGTGCCAGTAGTATAGTGGCCGTTCGGAGGGGCGCTGAAGCTTTCTTT. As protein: CASSIVAVRRGAEAFF.

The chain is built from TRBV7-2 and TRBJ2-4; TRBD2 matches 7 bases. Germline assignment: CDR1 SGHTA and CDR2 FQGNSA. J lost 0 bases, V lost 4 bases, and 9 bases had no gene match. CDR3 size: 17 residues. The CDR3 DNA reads TGTGCCAGCAGCTCAAGACTAGCCCTTCTAGCCAAAAACATTCAGTACTTC. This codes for CASSSRLALLAKNIQYF.

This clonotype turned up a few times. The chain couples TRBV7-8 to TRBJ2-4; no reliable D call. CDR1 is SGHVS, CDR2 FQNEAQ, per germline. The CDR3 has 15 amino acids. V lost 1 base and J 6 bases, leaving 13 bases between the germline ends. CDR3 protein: CASSLGIGKGNIQYF. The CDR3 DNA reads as TGTGCCAGCAGCTTAGGTATAGGGAAAGGAAACATTCAGTACTTC.

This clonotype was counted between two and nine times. CDR3 amino acids: CASSYGGGFMGEQYF. Written as DNA, the CDR3 is TGTGCCAGCAGTTACGGTGGAGGATTTATGGGGGAGCAGTACTTC. The rearrangement links TRBV6-5 to TRBJ2-7; maybe TRBD2 (5 bases). Trimming removed 2 bases from V and 7 bases from J, with 18 bases in between. CDR3 length: 15 amino acids. The V gene's germline CDR1 is MNHEY and CDR2 SVGAGI.

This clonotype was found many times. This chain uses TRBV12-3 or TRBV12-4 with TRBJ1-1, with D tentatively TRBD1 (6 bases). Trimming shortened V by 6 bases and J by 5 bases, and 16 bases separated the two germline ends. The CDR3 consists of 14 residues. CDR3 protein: CASSVQGVRTEAFF. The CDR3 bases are TGTGCCAGCAGCGTACAGGGAGTTCGAACTGAAGCTTTCTTT.

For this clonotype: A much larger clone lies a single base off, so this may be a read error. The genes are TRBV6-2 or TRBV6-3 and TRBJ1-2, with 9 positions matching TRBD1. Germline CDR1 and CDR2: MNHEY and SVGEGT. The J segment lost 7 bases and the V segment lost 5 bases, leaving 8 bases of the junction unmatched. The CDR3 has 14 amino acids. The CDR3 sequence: CASSEDRGRCGYTF. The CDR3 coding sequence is TGTGCCAGCAGTGAGGACAGGGGTCGGTGTGGCTACACCTTC.

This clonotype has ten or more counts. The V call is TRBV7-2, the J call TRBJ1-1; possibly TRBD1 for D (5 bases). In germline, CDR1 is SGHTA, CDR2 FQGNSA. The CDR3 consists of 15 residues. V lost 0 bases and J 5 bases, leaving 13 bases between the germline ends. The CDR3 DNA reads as TGTGCCAGCAGCTTAGCGCGGGGCGAGTATACTGAAGCTTTCTTT. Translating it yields CASSLARGEYTEAFF.

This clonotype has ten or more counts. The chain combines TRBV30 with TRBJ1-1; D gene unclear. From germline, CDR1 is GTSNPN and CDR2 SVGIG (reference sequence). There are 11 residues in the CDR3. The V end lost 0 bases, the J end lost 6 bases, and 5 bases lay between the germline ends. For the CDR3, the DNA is TGTGCCTGGAGTGTTTGGGCTGAAGCTTTCTTT. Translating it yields CAWSVWAEAFF.

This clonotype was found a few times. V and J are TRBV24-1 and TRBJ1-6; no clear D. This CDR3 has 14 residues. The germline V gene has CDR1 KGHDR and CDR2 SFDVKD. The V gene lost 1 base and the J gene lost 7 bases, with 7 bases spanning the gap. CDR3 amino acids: CATSDFRANSPLHF. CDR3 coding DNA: TGTGCCACCAGTGATTTCCGGGCAAATTCACCCCTCCACTTT.

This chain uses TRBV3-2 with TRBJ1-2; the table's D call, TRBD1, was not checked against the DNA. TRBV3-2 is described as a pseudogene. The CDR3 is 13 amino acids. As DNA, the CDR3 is TGTGCCAGCAGCCCCAAGACAGGGTTGGGCTACACCTTC. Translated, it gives CASSPKTGLGYTF.

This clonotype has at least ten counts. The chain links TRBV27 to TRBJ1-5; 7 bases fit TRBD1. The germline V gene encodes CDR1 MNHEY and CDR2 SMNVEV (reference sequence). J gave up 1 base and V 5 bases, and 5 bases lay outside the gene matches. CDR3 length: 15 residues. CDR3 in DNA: TGTGCCAGCAGTCCTGGACAGGCCAGCAATCAGCCCCAGCATTTT. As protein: CASSPGQASNQPQHF.

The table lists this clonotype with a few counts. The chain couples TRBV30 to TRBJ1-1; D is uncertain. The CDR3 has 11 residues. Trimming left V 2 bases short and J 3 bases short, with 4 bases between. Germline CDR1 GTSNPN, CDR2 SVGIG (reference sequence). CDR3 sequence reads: CAWSTYTEAFF. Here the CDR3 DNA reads TGTGCCTGGAGTACGTACACTGAAGCTTTCTTT.

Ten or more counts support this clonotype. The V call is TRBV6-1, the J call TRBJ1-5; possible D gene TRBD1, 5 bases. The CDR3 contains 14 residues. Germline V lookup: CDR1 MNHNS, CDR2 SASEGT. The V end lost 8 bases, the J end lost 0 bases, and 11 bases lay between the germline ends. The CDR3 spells CASGTVNSNQPQHF. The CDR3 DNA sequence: TGTGCCAGCGGGACGGTAAATAGCAATCAGCCCCAGCATTTT.

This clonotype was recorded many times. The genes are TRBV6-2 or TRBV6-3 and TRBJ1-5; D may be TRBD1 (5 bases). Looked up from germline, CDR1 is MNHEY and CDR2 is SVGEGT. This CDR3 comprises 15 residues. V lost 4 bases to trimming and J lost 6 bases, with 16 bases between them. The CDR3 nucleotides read TGTGCCAGCAGTTTGATTGGGGAAAGGGGTCAGCCCCAGCATTTT. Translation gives CASSLIGERGQPQHF.

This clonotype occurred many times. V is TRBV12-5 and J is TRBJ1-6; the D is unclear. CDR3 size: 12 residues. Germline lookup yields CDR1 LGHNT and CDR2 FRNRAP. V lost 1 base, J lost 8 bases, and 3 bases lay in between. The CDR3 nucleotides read TGTGCTAGTGGTTTGGGGGATTCACCCCTCCACTTT. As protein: CASGLGDSPLHF.

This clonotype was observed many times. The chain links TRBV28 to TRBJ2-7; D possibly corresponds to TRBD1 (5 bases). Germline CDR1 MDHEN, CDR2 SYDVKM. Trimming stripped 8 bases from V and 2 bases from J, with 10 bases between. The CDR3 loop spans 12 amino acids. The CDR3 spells CASADTAYEQYF. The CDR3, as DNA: TGTGCCAGCGCGGACACCGCCTACGAGCAGTACTTC.

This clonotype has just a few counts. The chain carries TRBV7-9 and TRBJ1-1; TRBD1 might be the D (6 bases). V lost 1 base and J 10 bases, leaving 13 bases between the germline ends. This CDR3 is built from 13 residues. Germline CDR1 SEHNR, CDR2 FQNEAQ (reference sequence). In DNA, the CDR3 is TGTGCCAGCAGCTTAGGGGGGGCGAGTTCAGCTTTCTTT. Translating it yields CASSLGGASSAFF.